Sequencing of this T cell receptor (beta chain) was carried out in a study of shared clonotypes between healthy human individuals. Whole-study findings and limits: Rarefaction showed that sequencing of sorted subsets was incomplete (despite large depth). Donor clonotype sharing was expected to depend on sequencing depth.

This table comes from immunoSEQ multiplex PCR, and its TCRdb copy is limited to in-frame clones, with some not included. The data show about 100,000 clones, about 66% seen once. For this clone: Antigen unknown.

Trimming pared 5 bases from V and 1 base from J, leaving 0 bases between. Germline V CDR1 and CDR2: MGHDK, SYGVNS. The CDR3 sequence is 10 residues long. CD45RO+ cells and CCR7-negative CD45RA+ TemRA cells were combined as CD8 memory. This TCR derives from a woman aged 25 to 39 in good health. The J gene is TRBJ2-7, the V gene TRBV25-1; D remains unclear. The sample taken for sequencing was memory CD8+ T cells sorted from blood. Subset denoted: CD45RO+ cells pooled with CCR7-negative TemRA cells. The CDR3 here is CASSSYEQYF. The CDR3 DNA sequence: TGTGCCAGCAGTTCCTACGAGCAGTACTTC.